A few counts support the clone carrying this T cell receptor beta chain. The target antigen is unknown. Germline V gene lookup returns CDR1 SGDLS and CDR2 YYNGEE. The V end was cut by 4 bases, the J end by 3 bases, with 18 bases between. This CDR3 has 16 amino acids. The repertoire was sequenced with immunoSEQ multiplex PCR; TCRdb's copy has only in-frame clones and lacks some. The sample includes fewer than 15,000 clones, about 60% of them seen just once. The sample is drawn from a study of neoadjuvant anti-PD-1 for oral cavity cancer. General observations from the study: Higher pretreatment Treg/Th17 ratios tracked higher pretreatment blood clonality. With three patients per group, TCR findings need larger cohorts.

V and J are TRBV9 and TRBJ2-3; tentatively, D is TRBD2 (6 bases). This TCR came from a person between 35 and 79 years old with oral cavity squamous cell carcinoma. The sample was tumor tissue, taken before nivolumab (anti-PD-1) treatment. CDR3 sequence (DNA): TGTGCCAGCAGCTTCCTTCCGGGAGATATTACAGATACGCAGTATTTT. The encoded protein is CASSFLPGDITDTQYF.